One and the same sample provided the 3 T cell receptor beta chains below, sequenced in a study of T cell repertoires in cytomegalovirus infection. TCRdb reprocessed the reads via MiXCR and lists one record per CDR3 protein. Of hundreds of thousands of distinct CDR3 sequences in the sample, 8% to 10% were seen once. The sequenced material came from PBMCs. The receptors shown here come from a human donor in good health (CMV status not recorded). Some clones in this sample may be carry-over from other donors' samples.

This clonotype was seen repeatedly, ten times or more. The chain has TRBV6-1 and TRBJ2-1; 16 nucleotides align to TRBD2. The CDR3 sequence is 15 residues long. Trimming at V came to 6 bases and at J to 8 bases, leaving 4 bases not matched to a gene. CDR1 MNHNS and CDR2 SASEGT come from the germline V gene. CDR3 residues: CASRGLAGGSDEQFF. Here the CDR3 DNA reads TGTGCCAGCAGGGGACTAGCGGGGGGGTCCGATGAGCAGTTCTTC.

This clonotype showed up many times. The chain joins TRBV6-6 to TRBJ2-7; D is perhaps TRBD1 or TRBD2 (7 bases each). V lost 5 bases and J 4 bases, leaving 24 bases between the germline ends. The CDR3 is 17 amino acids. CDR1 is MNHNY and CDR2 is SVGAGI in the germline V gene (reference sequence). CDR3 bases: TGTGCCAGCAGTACAAGACAGGGAGGGACGTGGGGTTACGAGCAGTACGTC. Its protein product is CASSTRQGGTWGYEQYV.

This clonotype was seen at least ten times. The rearrangement joins TRBV5-1 to TRBJ2-5; 7 bases are a match to TRBD2. J was trimmed by 5 bases and V by 5 bases; bases with no gene match: 9. This CDR3 region has 14 residues. The germline gives CDR1 SGHRS, CDR2 YFSETQ. The CDR3 sequence is CASRSGAAEETQYF. CDR3 DNA sequence: TGCGCCAGCAGGAGCGGGGCCGCTGAGGAGACCCAGTACTTC. Looking up the rest from reference TRBV5-1 and TRBJ2-5 gives the full variable domain: KAGVTQTPRYLIKTRGQQVTLSCSPISGHRSVSWYQQTPGQGLQFLFEYFSETQRNKGNFPGRFSGRQFSNSRSEMNVSTLELGDSALYLCASRSGAAEETQYFGPGTRLLVL.